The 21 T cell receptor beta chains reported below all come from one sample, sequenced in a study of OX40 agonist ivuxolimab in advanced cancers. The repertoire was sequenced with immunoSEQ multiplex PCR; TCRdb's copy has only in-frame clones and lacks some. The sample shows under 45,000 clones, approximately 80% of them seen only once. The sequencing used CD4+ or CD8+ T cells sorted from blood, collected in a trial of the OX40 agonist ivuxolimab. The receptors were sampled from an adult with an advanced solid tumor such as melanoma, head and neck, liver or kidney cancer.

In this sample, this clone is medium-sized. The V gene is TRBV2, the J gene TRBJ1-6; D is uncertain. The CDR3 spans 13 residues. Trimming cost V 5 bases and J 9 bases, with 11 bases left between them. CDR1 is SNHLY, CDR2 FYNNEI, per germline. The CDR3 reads CASSSSESSPLHF. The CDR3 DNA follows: TGTGCCAGCAGTAGTTCGGAGAGTTCACCCCTCCACTTT.

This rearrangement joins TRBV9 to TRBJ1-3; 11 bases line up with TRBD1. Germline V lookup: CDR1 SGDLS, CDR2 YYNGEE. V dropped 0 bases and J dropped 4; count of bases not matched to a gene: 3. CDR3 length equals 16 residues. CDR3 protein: CASSVGTGGEGNTIYF. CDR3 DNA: TGTGCCAGCAGCGTAGGGACAGGGGGCGAGGGAAACACCATATATTTT.

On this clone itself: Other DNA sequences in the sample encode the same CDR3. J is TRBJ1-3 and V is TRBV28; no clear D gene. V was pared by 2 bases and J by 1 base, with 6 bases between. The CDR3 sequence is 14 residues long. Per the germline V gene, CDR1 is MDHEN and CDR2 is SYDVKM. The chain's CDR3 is CASSLGGSGNTIYF. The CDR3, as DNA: TGTGCCAGCAGTTTAGGAGGTTCTGGAAACACCATATATTTT.

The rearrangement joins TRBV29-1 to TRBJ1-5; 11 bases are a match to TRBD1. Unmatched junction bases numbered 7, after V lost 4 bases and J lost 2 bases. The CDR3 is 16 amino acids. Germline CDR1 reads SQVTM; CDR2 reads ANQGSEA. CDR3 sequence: CSVGGGTGGGNQPQHF. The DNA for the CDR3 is TGCAGCGTTGGTGGCGGGACAGGGGGTGGCAATCAGCCCCAGCATTTT.

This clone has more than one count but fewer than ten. CDR3 nucleotide sequence: TGCGCCAGCAGCTTGATCAGCTCCTACGAGCAGTACTTC. Translation gives CASSLISSYEQYF. The rearrangement links TRBV5-1 to TRBJ2-7; D unclear. This CDR3 is built from 13 residues. Trimming stripped 1 base from V and 0 bases from J, with 5 bases between. The V gene's germline CDR1 is SGHRS and CDR2 YFSETQ.

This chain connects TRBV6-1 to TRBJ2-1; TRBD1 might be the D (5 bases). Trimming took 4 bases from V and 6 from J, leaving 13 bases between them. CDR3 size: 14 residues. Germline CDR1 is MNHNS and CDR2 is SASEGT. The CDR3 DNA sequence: TGTGCCAGCAGTGCGAGCCAGGGCGGCAATGAGCAGTTCTTC. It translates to CASSASQGGNEQFF.

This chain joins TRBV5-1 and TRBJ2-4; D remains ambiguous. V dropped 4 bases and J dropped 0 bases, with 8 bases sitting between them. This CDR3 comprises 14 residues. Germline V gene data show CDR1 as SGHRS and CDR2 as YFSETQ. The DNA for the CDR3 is TGCGCCAGCAGCCCGTGGGGAGCCAAAAACATTCAGTACTTC. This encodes CASSPWGAKNIQYF.

CDR3 sequence (DNA): TGCGCCAGCAGCCCTGACAGGGGTGGAGCAGATACGCAGTATTTT. Its protein is CASSPDRGGADTQYF. The rearrangement joins TRBV5-1 to TRBJ2-3, with 8 bases aligning to TRBD1. This CDR3 has 15 amino acids. V trimming: 4 bases; J trimming: 4 bases; junction bases outside the gene matches: 8. Germline V gives CDR1 SGHRS, CDR2 YFSETQ.

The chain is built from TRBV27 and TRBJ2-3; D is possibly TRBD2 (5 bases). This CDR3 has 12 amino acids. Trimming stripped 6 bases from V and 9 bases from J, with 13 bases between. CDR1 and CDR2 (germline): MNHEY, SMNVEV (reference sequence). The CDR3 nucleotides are TGTGCCAGCAGCGTTAGAGGGCAGACGCAGTATTTT. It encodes CASSVRGQTQYF.

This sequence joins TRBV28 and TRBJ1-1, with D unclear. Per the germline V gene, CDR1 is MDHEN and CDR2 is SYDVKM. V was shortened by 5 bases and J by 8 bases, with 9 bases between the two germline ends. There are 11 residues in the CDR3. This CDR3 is CASSQRTEAFF. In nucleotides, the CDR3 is TGTGCCAGCAGTCAGAGAACCGAAGCTTTCTTT.

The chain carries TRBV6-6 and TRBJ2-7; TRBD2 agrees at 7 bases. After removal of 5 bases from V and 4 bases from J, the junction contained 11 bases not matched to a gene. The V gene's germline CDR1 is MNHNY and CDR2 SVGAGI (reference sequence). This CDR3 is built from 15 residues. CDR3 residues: CASSTAGTISYEQYF. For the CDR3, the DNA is TGTGCCAGCAGTACGGCGGGGACTATTTCTTACGAGCAGTACTTC.

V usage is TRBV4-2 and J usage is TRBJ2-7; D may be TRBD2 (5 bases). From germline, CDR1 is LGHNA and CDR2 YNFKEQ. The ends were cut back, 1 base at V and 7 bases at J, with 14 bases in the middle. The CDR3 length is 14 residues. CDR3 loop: CASSQGDPRREQYF. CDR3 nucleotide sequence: TGTGCCAGCAGCCAAGGAGACCCTCGGAGGGAGCAGTACTTC.

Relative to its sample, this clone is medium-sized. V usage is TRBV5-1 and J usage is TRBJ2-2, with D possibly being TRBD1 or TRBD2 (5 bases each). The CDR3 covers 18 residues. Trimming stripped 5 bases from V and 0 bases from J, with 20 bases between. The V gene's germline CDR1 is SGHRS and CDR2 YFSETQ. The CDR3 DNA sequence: TGCGCCAGCAGTCAAAAACGTGGGGGATCGTCGAACACCGGGGAGCTGTTTTTT. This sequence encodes CASSQKRGGSSNTGELFF.

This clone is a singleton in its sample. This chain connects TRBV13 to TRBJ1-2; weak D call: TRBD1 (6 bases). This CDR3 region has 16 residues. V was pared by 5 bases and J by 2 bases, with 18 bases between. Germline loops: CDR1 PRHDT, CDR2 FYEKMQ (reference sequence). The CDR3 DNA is TGTGCCAGCAGCCTGCGGGGGGCGCGAACGAACTATGGCTACACCTTC. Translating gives CASSLRGARTNYGYTF.

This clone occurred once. CDR3 bases: TGTGCCAGCAGCTCGGGACAACTGAACACTGAAGCTTTCTTT. This encodes CASSSGQLNTEAFF. The chain recombines TRBV28 with TRBJ1-1, with D possibly being TRBD1 (6 bases). Germline V gene data show CDR1 as MDHEN and CDR2 as SYDVKM. There are 14 residues in the CDR3. Between the trimmed V and J ends, which lost 6 bases and 0 bases, there was a span of 11 bases.

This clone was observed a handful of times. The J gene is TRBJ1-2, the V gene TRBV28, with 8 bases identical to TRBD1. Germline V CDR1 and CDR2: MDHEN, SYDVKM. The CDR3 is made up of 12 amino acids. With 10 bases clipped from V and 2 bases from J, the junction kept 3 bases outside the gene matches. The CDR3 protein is CATGDRNYGYTF. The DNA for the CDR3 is TGTGCCACGGGGGACAGGAACTATGGCTACACCTTC.

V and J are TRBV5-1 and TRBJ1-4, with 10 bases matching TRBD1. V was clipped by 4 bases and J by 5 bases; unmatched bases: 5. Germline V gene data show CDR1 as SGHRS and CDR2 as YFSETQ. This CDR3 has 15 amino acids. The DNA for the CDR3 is TGCGCCAGCAGCCTACCGGGACAGGGGAATGAAAAACTGTTTTTT. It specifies CASSLPGQGNEKLFF.

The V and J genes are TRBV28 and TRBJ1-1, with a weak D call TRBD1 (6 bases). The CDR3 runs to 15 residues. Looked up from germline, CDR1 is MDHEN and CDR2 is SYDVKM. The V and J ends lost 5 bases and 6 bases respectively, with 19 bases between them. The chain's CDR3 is CASSPWAGVIPEAFF. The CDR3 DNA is TGTGCCAGCAGTCCATGGGCAGGGGTTATCCCTGAAGCTTTCTTT.

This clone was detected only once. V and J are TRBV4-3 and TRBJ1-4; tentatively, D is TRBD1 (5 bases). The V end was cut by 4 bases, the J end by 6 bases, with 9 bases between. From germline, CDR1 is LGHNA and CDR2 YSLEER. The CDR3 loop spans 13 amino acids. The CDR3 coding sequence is TGCGCCAGCAGCCTCCTGGGGCATGAAAAACTGTTTTTT. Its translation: CASSLLGHEKLFF.

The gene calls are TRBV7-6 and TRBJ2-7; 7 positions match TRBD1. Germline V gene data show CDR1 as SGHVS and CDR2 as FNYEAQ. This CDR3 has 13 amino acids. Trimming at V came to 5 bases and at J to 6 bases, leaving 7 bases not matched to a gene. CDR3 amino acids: CASSTGQMSEQYF. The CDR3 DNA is TGTGCCAGCAGCACGGGACAGATGAGCGAGCAGTACTTC.

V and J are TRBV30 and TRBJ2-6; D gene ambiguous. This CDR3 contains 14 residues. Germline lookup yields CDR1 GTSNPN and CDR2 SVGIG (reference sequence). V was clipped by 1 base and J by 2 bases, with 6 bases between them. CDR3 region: CAWSGVPGANVLTF. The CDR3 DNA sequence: TGTGCCTGGAGTGGAGTGCCTGGGGCCAACGTCCTGACTTTC.